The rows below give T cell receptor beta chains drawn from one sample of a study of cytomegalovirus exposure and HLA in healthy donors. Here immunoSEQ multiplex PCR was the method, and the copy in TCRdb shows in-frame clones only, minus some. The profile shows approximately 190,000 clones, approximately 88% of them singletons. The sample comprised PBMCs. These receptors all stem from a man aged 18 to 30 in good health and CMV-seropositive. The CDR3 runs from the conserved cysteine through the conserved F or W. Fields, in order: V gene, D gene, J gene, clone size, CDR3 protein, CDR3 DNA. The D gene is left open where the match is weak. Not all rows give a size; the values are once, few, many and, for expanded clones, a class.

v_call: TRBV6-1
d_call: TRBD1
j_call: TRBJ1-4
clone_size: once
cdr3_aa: CASSGYGGGQQNEKLFF
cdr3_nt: TGTGCCAGCAGTGGGTACGGGGGGGGACAGCAGAATGAAAAACTGTTTTTT

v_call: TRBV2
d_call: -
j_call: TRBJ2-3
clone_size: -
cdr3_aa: CASSEGGPSGSTDTQYF
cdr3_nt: TGTGCCAGCAGTGAAGGAGGGCCCTCGGGAAGCACAGATACGCAGTATTTT

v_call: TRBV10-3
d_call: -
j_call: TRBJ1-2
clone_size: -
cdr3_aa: CATQPRVNYGYTF
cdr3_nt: TGTGCCACTCAGCCCAGGGTGAACTATGGCTACACCTTC

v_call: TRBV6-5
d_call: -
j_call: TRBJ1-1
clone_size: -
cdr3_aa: CASSRGSETEAFF
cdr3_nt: TGTGCCAGCAGTCGAGGGAGTGAAACTGAAGCTTTCTTT

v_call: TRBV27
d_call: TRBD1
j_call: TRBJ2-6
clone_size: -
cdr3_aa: CASSRTGIPSGANVLTF
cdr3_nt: TGTGCCAGCAGTAGGACAGGGATTCCCTCTGGGGCCAACGTCCTGACTTTC

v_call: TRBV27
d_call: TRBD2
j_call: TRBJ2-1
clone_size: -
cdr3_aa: CASSLFLAGEDEQFF
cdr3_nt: TGTGCCAGCAGTTTGTTTCTAGCGGGAGAGGATGAGCAGTTCTTC

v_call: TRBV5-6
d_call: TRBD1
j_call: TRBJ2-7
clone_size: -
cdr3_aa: CASGTGGYSEQYF
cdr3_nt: TGTGCCAGCGGAACAGGGGGCTACAGCGAGCAGTACTTC

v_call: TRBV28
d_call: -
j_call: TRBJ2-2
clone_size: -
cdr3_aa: CASTYGGITGELFF
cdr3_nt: TGTGCCAGCACCTATGGCGGGATTACCGGGGAGCTGTTTTTT

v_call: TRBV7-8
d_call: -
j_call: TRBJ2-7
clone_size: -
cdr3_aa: CASSLGPQGGEQYF
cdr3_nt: TGTGCCAGCAGCTTAGGCCCGCAGGGTGGCGAGCAGTACTTC

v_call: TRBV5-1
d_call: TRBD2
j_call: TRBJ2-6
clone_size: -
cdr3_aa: CASSISGTGANVLTF
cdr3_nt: TGCGCCAGCAGCATTAGCGGGACTGGGGCCAACGTCCTGACTTTC

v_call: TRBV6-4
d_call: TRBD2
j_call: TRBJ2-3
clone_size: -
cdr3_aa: CASSDSEAGGRDTQYF
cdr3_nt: TGTGCCAGCAGTGACTCAGAAGCGGGAGGTAGGGATACGCAGTATTTT

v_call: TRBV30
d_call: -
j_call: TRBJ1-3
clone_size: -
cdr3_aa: CAWGEGRGNTIYF
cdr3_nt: TGTGCCTGGGGGGAGGGTAGGGGAAACACCATATATTTT

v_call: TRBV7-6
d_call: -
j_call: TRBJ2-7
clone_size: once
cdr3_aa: CASSFRTLWDEQYF
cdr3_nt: TGTGCCAGCAGCTTTCGGACTCTCTGGGACGAGCAGTACTTC

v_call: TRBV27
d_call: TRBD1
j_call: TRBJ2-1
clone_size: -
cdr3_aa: CASSLSGQGFNEQFF
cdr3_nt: TGTGCCAGCAGTTTATCGGGACAGGGTTTCAATGAGCAGTTCTTC

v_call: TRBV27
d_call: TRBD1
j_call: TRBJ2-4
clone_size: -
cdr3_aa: CASSSTGGNIQYF
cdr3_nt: TGTGCCAGCAGTAGTACAGGGGGGAACATTCAGTACTTC

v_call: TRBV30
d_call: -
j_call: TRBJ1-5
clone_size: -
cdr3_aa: CAWSAGMDQPQHF
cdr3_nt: TGTGCCTGGAGTGCCGGGATGGATCAGCCCCAGCATTTT

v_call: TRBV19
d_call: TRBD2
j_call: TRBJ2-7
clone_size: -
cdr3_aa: CASSTAREDEQYF
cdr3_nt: TGTGCCAGTAGCACCGCCCGGGAGGACGAGCAGTACTTC

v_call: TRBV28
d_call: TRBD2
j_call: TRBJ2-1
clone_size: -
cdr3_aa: CASSPTGGAGEQFF
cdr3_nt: TGTGCCAGCAGTCCCACCGGGGGGGCGGGTGAGCAGTTCTTC

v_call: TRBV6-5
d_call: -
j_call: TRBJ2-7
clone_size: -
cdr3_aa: CATQGVRSEQYF
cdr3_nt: TGTGCCACCCAAGGGGTTAGGAGCGAGCAGTACTTC

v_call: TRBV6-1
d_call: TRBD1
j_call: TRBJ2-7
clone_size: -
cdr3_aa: CASSGQGGRAYEQYF
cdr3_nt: TGTGCCAGCAGTGGACAGGGGGGAAGGGCCTACGAGCAGTACTTC

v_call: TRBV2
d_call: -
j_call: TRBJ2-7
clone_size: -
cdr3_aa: CASSAQGGLYEQYF
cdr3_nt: TGTGCCAGCAGTGCCCAGGGGGGCCTCTACGAGCAGTACTTC

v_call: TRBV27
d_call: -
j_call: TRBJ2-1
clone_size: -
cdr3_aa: CASSTYSYNEQFF
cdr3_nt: TGTGCCAGCAGTACCTACTCCTACAATGAGCAGTTCTTC

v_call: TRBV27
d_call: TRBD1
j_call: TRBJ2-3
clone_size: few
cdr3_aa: CASSLYRGGTDTQYF
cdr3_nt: TGTGCCAGCAGTTTATACAGGGGGGGCACAGATACGCAGTATTTT

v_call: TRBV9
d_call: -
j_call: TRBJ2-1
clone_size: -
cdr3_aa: CASSVSGNEQFF
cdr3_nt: TGTGCCAGCAGCGTTTCCGGCAATGAGCAGTTCTTC

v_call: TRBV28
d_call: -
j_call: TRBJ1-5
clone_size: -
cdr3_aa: CASRYGYSNQPQHF
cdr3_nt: TGTGCCAGCAGGTACGGGTATAGCAATCAGCCCCAGCATTTT

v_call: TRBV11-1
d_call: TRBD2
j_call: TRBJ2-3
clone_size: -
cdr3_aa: CASSPRTSGLADTQYF
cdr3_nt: TGTGCCAGCAGCCCTAGGACTAGCGGGCTGGCCGATACGCAGTATTTT

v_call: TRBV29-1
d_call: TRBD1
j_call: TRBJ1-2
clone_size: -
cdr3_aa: CSVTRDSYGYTF
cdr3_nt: TGCAGCGTGACCCGGGACAGCTATGGCTACACCTTC

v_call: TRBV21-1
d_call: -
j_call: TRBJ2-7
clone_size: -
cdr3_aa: CASHRTWAAKEPSYEQYF
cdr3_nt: TGTGCCAGCCACAGGACGTGGGCAGCTAAGGAGCCCTCCTACGAGCAGTACTTC

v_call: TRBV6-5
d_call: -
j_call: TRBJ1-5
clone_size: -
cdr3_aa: CASGPNQPQHF
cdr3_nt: TGTGCCAGCGGCCCCAATCAGCCCCAGCATTTT

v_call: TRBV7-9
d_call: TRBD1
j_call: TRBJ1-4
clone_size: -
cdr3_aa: CASSPRQGGEKLFF
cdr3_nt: TGTGCCAGCAGCCCACGACAGGGGGGTGAAAAACTGTTTTTT

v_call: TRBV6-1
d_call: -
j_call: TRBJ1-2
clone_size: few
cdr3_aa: CAGGVRDYGYTF
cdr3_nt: TGTGCCGGCGGAGTCAGGGACTATGGCTACACCTTC

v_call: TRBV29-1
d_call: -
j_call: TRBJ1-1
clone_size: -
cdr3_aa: CSVEDLTALNTEAFF
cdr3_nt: TGCAGCGTTGAAGATCTAACAGCACTGAACACTGAAGCTTTCTTT

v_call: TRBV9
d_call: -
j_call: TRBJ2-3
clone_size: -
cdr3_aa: CASSAPGAYSSTDTQYF
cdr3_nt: TGTGCCAGCAGCGCCCCTGGGGCCTATTCTAGCACAGATACGCAGTATTTT

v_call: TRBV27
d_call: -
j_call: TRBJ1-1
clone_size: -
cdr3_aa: CASSLSEGGTEAFF
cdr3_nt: TGTGCCAGCAGTTTATCGGAGGGGGGGACAGAAGCTTTCTTT

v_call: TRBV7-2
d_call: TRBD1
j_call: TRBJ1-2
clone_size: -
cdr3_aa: CASSPLTGGPGYTF
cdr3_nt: TGTGCCAGCAGCCCGCTTACAGGGGGCCCTGGCTACACCTTC

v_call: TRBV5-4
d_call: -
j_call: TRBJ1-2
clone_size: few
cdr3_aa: CASSPTGNYGYTF
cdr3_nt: TGTGCCAGCAGCCCGACAGGCAACTATGGCTACACCTTC

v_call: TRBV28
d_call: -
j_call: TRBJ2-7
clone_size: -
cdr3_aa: CASSLLGQLLDEQYF
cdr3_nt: TGTGCCAGCAGTTTGCTAGGACAGCTGCTGGACGAGCAGTACTTC

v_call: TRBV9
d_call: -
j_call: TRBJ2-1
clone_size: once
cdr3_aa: CASSVLASNNEQFF
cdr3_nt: TGTGCCAGCAGCGTGCTAGCGTCTAACAATGAGCAGTTCTTC

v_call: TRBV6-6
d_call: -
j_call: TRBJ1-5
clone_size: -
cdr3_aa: CASSYSSGEDQPQHF
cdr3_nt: TGTGCCAGCAGTTACTCCTCAGGGGAAGACCAGCCCCAGCATTTT

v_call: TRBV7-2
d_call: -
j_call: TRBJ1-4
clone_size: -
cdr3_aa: CASSLEAGFNEKLFF
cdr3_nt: TGTGCCAGCAGCTTAGAGGCAGGGTTTAATGAAAAACTGTTTTTT

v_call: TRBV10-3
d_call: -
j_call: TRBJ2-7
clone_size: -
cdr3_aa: CAISEPGTQQYF
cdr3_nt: TGTGCCATCAGTGAGCCAGGGACTCAGCAGTACTTC

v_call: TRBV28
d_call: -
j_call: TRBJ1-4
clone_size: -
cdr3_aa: CASREQGKNEKLFF
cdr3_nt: TGTGCCAGCAGGGAACAGGGTAAAAATGAAAAACTGTTTTTT

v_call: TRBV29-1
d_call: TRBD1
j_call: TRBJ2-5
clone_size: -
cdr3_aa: CSVDGTGTLETQYF
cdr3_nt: TGCAGCGTTGATGGGACAGGGACGTTGGAGACCCAGTACTTC

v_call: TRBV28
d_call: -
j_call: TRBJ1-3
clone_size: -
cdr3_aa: CASQGFANTIYF
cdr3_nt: TGTGCCAGCCAGGGATTTGCGAACACCATATATTTT

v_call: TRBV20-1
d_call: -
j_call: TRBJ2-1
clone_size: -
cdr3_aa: CRAGTQDEQFF
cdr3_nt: TGCAGGGCGGGGACTCAGGATGAGCAGTTCTTC

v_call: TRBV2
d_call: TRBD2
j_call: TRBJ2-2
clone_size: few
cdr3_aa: CASRGRDTGELFF
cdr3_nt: TGTGCCAGCAGGGGGAGGGACACCGGGGAGCTGTTTTTT

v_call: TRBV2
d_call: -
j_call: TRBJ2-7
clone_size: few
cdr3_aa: CASNLGQPGEQYF
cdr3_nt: TGTGCCAGCAACTTAGGACAGCCGGGGGAGCAGTACTTC

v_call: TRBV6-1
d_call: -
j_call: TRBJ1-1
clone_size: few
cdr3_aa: CASSEVTGSAFF
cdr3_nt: TGTGCCAGCAGTGAAGTGACGGGATCGGCTTTCTTT

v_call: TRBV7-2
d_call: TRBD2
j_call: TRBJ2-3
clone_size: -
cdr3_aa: CASSTPSGDTTDTQYF
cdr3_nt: TGTGCCAGCAGCACCCCTAGCGGGGACACGACAGATACGCAGTATTTT

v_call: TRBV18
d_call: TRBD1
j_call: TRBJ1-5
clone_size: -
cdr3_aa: CASSPRDRGRSNQPQHF
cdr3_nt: TGTGCCAGCTCACCACGGGACAGGGGGCGAAGCAATCAGCCCCAGCATTTT

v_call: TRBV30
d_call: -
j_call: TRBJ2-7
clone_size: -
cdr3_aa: CAWSVPRFNYEQYF
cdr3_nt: TGTGCCTGGAGTGTACCCAGGTTCAACTACGAGCAGTACTTC

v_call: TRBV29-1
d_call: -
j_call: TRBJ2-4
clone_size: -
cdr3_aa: CSVGTVMDIQYF
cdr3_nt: TGCAGCGTTGGGACAGTAATGGACATTCAGTACTTC

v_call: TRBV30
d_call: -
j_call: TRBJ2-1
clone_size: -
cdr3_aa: CAWSVAGFTGNEQFF
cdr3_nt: TGTGCCTGGAGTGTAGCAGGTTTTACGGGGAATGAGCAGTTCTTC